This T cell receptor beta chain comes out of a study of cytomegalovirus exposure and HLA in healthy donors. Overall study results and limits: It was likely that a cluster of highly shared sequence variants was a sequencing artifact.

V dropped 1 base and J dropped 1; count of bases not matched to a gene: 9. The germline CDR1 and CDR2 sequences are MNHEY and SMNVEV (reference sequence). The CDR3 has 18 residues. With respect to this clone: Its antigen is still unknown.

The PCR made use of 60 Vbeta and 13 Jbeta primers. Sequencing used immunoSEQ multiplex PCR; TCRdb keeps in-frame clones, though not all of them. The table lists about 150,000 clones, approximately 78% of them singletons, with about 3% in the top ten. The clonotype originates from a man aged 40-55 years in good health and CMV-seropositive. The genes are TRBV27 and TRBJ2-2; TRBD2 matches 7 bases. Sequences were obtained from PBMCs. The CDR3 nucleotides read TGTGCCAGCAGTTTATATGCTGTAGGCGGGAGGAACACCGGGGAGCTGTTTTTT. It encodes CASSLYAVGGRNTGELFF.